The next 15 T cell receptor beta chains were all read from a single sample in a study of T cells in Graves' hyperthyroidism and ophthalmopathy. Template material for amplifying TCR beta CDR3 regions consisted of RNA transcripts. First-round RT-PCR of the TCR CDR3 relied on the HTBI primer set. TCRdb re-analysed the multiplex PCR reads in MiXCR, keeping a single row per CDR3 protein. This sample has a few hundred thousand distinct CDR3 sequences, with about 15% found just once. The sample taken for sequencing was blood. These receptors were collected from a woman aged 25-40 years with Graves' hyperthyroidism.

The V call is TRBV20-1, the J call TRBJ2-3; 12 positions match TRBD2. Per germline, CDR1 DFQATT and CDR2 SNEGSKA (reference sequence). J lost 6 bases, V lost 3 bases, and 1 base had no gene match. The CDR3 extends over 13 amino acids. Written as DNA, the CDR3 is TGCAGTGCTAGGACTAGCGGGAGCGATACGCAGTATTTT. Protein product: CSARTSGSDTQYF.

This clonotype has at least ten counts. This chain links TRBV20-1 with TRBJ1-2, with D possibly being TRBD1 (6 bases). The CDR3 runs 12 residues. V was clipped by 2 bases and J by 5 bases, with 9 bases between them. Germline values: CDR1 DFQATT, CDR2 SNEGSKA (reference sequence). CDR3 residues: CSARRQAYGYTF. In DNA, the CDR3 is TGCAGTGCTAGAAGACAGGCTTATGGCTACACCTTC.

The chain uses TRBV5-1 and TRBJ2-1, with 9 nucleotides matching TRBD2. This CDR3 is 19 amino acids long. Germline CDR1 is SGHRS and CDR2 is YFSETQ. The ends lost 0 bases at V and 1 base at J; junction bases unmatched: 11. The CDR3 sequence is CASSLEPSGKSVSYNEQFF. Here the CDR3 DNA reads TGCGCCAGCAGCTTGGAACCTAGCGGGAAGAGTGTGTCCTACAATGAGCAGTTCTTC.

This clonotype was seen ten or more times. The chain recombines TRBV7-6 with TRBJ1-5; D is ambiguous. The germline V gene has CDR1 SGHVS and CDR2 FNYEAQ. The CDR3 is 18 residues long. The V end was cut by 2 bases, the J end by 3 bases, with 20 bases between. The DNA of the CDR3 is TGTGCCAGCAGCTTATATCCCCCCACCACCGGCCTCAATCAGCCCCAGCATTTT. This encodes CASSLYPPTTGLNQPQHF.

This clonotype was picked up a small number of times. The chain uses TRBV6-2 or TRBV6-3 and TRBJ2-4, with D possibly being TRBD1 (5 bases). CDR3 length equals 14 residues. V lost 2 bases and J 4 bases, leaving 9 bases between the germline ends. CDR1 is MNHEY, CDR2 SVGEGT, per germline. The CDR3 protein is CASSYDRQKNIQYF. For the CDR3, the DNA is TGTGCCAGCAGTTACGACAGACAGAAAAACATTCAGTACTTC.

CDR3 in DNA: TGTGCCAGCAGTCGCAGGGGAGCTAATGAAAAACTGTTTTTT. Translated, it gives CASSRRGANEKLFF. This chain joins TRBV6-1 and TRBJ1-4, with D tentatively TRBD1 (6 bases). Deletions cut 5 bases from V and 3 bases from J, with 10 bases between. This CDR3 is 14 amino acids long. In germline, CDR1 is MNHNS, CDR2 SASEGT.

This chain connects TRBV30 to TRBJ2-2, with 11 bases identical to TRBD2. Unmatched junction bases numbered 13, after V lost 5 bases and J lost 5 bases. Germline V CDR1 and CDR2: GTSNPN, SVGIG (reference sequence). There are 17 residues in the CDR3. The CDR3 DNA is TGTGCCTGGGGCGGAGGAGCACTAGCGGGAGTGACCGGGGAGCTGTTTTTT. This gives the protein CAWGGGALAGVTGELFF.

A remark on this clonotype: Possible read error: a much larger clone is one base away. The chain uses TRBV28 and TRBJ1-1; no definite D call. The germline V gene has CDR1 MDHEN and CDR2 SYDVKM. This CDR3 has 15 residues. CDR3 in amino acids: CASRLRPGLSTEAFF. CDR3 nucleotides: TGTGCCAGCCGTTTACGTCCGGGCTTGAGCACTGAAGCTTTCTTT.

This clonotype was recorded at least ten times. This chain joins TRBV11-1 and TRBJ2-7; TRBD1 might be the D (9 bases). The V and J ends lost 5 bases and 1 base respectively, with 30 bases between them. Per germline, CDR1 SGHAT and CDR2 FQDESV (reference sequence). The CDR3 contains 20 residues. The chain's CDR3 is CASSASGTGITSGVSYEQYF. CDR3 DNA: TGTGCCAGCAGCGCTTCCGGGACAGGGATTACTAGCGGAGTTTCCTACGAGCAGTACTTC.

This chain uses TRBV6-1 with TRBJ1-5; D uncertain. CDR3 length equals 15 residues. V was trimmed by 3 bases and J by 4 bases, leaving 13 bases between them. CDR1 is MNHNS, CDR2 SASEGT, per germline. CDR3 in DNA: TGTGCCAGCAGTGATAGACGGAAACATAATCAGCCCCAGCATTTT. Its protein product is CASSDRRKHNQPQHF.

In its sample, this clonotype was seen many times. The chain employs TRBV28 and TRBJ1-5, with 7 positions matching TRBD1. Germline CDR1 is MDHEN and CDR2 is SYDVKM. This CDR3 has 16 residues. Unmatched junction bases numbered 13, after V lost 7 bases and J lost 4 bases. As DNA, the CDR3 is TGTGCCAGCACCCAACGCGGCCCAGGGGGGAATCAGCCCCAGCATTTT. Translation gives CASTQRGPGGNQPQHF.

This clonotype was counted ten times or more. This sequence joins TRBV5-1 and TRBJ2-7; D uncertain. This CDR3 is built from 12 residues. V dropped 3 bases and J dropped 4 bases, with 8 bases sitting between them. Germline V gene sequence: CDR1 SGHRS, CDR2 YFSETQ. The CDR3 reads CASSSTRYEQYF. CDR3 bases: TGCGCCAGCAGCTCCACGCGTTACGAGCAGTACTTC.

The chain has TRBV7-3 and TRBJ1-5, with TRBD1 identical over 8 bases. The germline V gene encodes CDR1 SGHTA and CDR2 FQGTGA. The CDR3 is made up of 14 amino acids. V lost 1 base, J lost 9 bases, and 5 bases stayed unmatched. The CDR3 DNA reads as TGTGCCAGCAGCTTAAAGGACAGGGTAGGGCCCCAGCATTTT. Protein: CASSLKDRVGPQHF.

This clonotype was counted many times. The chain links TRBV18 to TRBJ2-2, with a tentative D call TRBD1 (6 bases). Between the trimmed V and J ends, which lost 6 bases and 6 bases, there was a span of 11 bases. This CDR3 has 13 amino acids. In germline, CDR1 is KGHSH, CDR2 LQKENI. CDR3 sequence (DNA): TGTGCCAGCTCCCAACAGGGCTCCGGGGAGCTGTTTTTT. This codes for CASSQQGSGELFF.

The V call is TRBV20-1, the J call TRBJ2-3; 16 bases are shared with TRBD2. V shed 0 bases, J shed 1 base, and the junction held 7 bases outside the gene matches. There are 19 residues in the CDR3. The germline V gene encodes CDR1 DFQATT and CDR2 SNEGSKA (reference sequence). The CDR3 nucleotides read TGCAGTGCTAGAGATTCTGGGACTAGCGGGAGGGAGGGCACAGATACGCAGTATTTT. As protein: CSARDSGTSGREGTDTQYF.